This record covers a single T cell receptor beta chain. Per the original methods: Using reference gene primer amplification, nucleated cell counts were estimated. Sequenced by immunoSEQ multiplex PCR; TCRdb stores in-frame clones only, minus some. The V and J calls and clone size were taken over from that table, and D and trimming were inferred from the DNA. In the table there are roughly 350,000 clones, around 87% of which are singletons. The data originate from a study of blood T cell repertoires in COVID-19. At the level of the study: PBMCs, B-cell-depleted T cells, or T cells were the source of the cDNA or gDNA that made up the material.

Per the germline V gene, CDR1 is SEHNR and CDR2 is FQNEAQ (reference sequence). The length of the CDR3 is 11 residues. V was shortened by 5 bases and J by 11 bases, with 12 bases between the two germline ends. Recruited during active infection, patients (from Seattle) were subsequently followed longitudinally. The TCR sequence derives from a woman in her forties or fifties with COVID-19, enrolled during active disease. The V call is TRBV7-9, the J call TRBJ1-2; a weak D match, TRBD1 (5 bases). Sequenced sample: peripheral blood. The CDR3 here is CASSLFGGYTF. The CDR3 coding sequence is TGTGCCAGCAGCCTCTTTGGGGGGTACACCTTC.